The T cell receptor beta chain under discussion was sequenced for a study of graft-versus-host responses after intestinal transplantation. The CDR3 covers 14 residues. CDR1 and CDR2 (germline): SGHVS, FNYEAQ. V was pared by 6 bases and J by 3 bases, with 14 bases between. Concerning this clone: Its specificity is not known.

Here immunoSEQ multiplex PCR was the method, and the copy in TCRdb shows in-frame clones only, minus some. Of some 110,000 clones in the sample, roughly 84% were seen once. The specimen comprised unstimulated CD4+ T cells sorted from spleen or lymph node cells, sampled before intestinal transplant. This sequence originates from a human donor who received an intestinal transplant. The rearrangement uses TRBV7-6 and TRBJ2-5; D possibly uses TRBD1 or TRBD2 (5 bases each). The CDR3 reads CASSWAGTEETQYF. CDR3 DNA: TGTGCCAGCAGTTGGGCCGGGACCGAAGAGACCCAGTACTTC.